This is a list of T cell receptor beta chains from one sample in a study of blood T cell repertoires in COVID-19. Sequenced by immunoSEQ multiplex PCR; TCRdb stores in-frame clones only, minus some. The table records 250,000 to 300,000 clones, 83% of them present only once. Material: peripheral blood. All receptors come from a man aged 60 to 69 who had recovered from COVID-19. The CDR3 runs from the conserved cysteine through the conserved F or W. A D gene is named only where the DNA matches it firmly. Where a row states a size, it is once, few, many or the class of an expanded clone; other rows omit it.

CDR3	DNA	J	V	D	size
CASSYSKRGSSYNEQFF	TGTGCCAGCAGTTACTCCAAGCGGGGCAGCTCCTACAATGAGCAGTTCTTC	TRBJ2-1	TRBV6-2/TRBV6-3	TRBD2	few
CASSFFDFVVTGGRDTQYF	TGTGCCAGCAGCTTTTTTGATTTTGTTGTGACAGGGGGTAGGGATACGCAGTATTTT	TRBJ2-3	TRBV5-6	TRBD1	-
CARSLLEGAVRNEQFF	TGTGCCAGAAGCTTATTAGAGGGCGCAGTACGCAATGAGCAGTTCTTC	TRBJ2-1	TRBV7-5	-	-
CASITRTEAFF	TGTGCCAGCATTACGCGGACTGAAGCTTTCTTT	TRBJ1-1	TRBV2	-	-
CASSRTGEWNQPQHF	TGTGCCAGCAGTCGTACAGGGGAGTGGAATCAGCCCCAGCATTTT	TRBJ1-5	TRBV6-6	TRBD1	-
CASSLDGSMNTEAFF	TGCGCCAGCAGCTTGGACGGGAGCATGAACACTGAAGCTTTCTTT	TRBJ1-1	TRBV5-1	-	few
CASSSTLGQGDGRLSTEAFF	TGCGCCAGCAGCTCAACCCTAGGACAGGGGGACGGGCGGTTGTCCACTGAAGCTTTCTTT	TRBJ1-1	TRBV5-1	TRBD1	-
CASRGDRTGPNEKLFF	TGTGCCAGCAGAGGTGACAGGACAGGTCCTAATGAAAAACTGTTTTTT	TRBJ1-4	TRBV25-1	TRBD1	-
CASSIPRRVPYSLFF	TGTGCCAGCAGCATACCCCGCAGGGTCCCCTACTCTCTGTTCTTC	TRBJ2-1	TRBV5-5	-	-
CASNLAGAYNEQFF	TGTGCCAGCAACCTAGCGGGGGCGTACAATGAGCAGTTCTTC	TRBJ2-1	TRBV6-6	TRBD2	once
CASSVGEGGQPQHF	TGTGCCAGCAGCGTAGGGGAAGGCGGGCAGCCCCAGCATTTT	TRBJ1-5	TRBV9	-	few
CASRQDFFKSCNSYNEQFF	TGTGCCAGCCGGCAGGACTTCTTTAAGTCTTGCAACTCCTACAATGAGCAGTTCTTC	TRBJ2-1	TRBV11-3	-	-
CASSTRTSGDQETQYF	TGCGCCAGCAGCACCCGGACTAGCGGGGACCAAGAGACCCAGTACTTC	TRBJ2-5	TRBV4-1	TRBD2	-
CAGGGLGNTIYF	TGTGCCGGGGGGGGGCTTGGAAACACCATATATTTT	TRBJ1-3	TRBV30	-	-
CASNSLDRDEETQYF	TGTGCCAGCAATAGTCTGGACAGGGACGAAGAGACCCAGTACTTC	TRBJ2-5	TRBV6-5	TRBD1	-
CASSGGRNYEQYF	TGCGCCAGCAGCGGCGGCAGAAACTACGAGCAGTACTTC	TRBJ2-7	TRBV5-1	-	many
CSVDGRAGGIQTEQFF	TGCAGCGTTGACGGTCGGGCAGGGGGTATACAAACTGAGCAGTTCTTC	TRBJ2-1	TRBV29-1	TRBD1	-
CASSPGQGTDTQYF	TGTGCCAGCAGCCCTGGGCAGGGGACAGATACGCAGTATTTT	TRBJ2-3	TRBV7-9	-	-
CASSLTSGTGSTEAFF	TGTGCCAGCAGCTTAACGTCGGGGACAGGGTCCACTGAAGCTTTCTTT	TRBJ1-1	TRBV7-3	TRBD1	once
CASTRQGQAPEAFF	TGTGCCAGCACTCGCCAGGGGCAGGCCCCTGAAGCTTTCTTT	TRBJ1-1	TRBV6-5	-	-
CASSVTPNSYEQYF	TGTGCCAGCAGCGTAACACCGAACTCCTACGAGCAGTACTTC	TRBJ2-7	TRBV9	-	-
CASRPTGTGITDTQYF	TGTGCCAGCAGGCCAACCGGGACTGGAATCACAGATACGCAGTATTTT	TRBJ2-3	TRBV7-3	-	-
CASSPQILAGLHIQYF	TGTGCCAGCAGCCCGCAAATACTAGCGGGATTACACATTCAGTACTTC	TRBJ2-4	TRBV7-2	TRBD2	-
CASSQSGSLYEQYF	TGTGCCAGCTCACAGAGCGGGAGCCTTTACGAGCAGTACTTC	TRBJ2-7	TRBV18	TRBD2	-
CASSLGLGQGYYEQYF	TGTGCCAGCAGCTTAGGACTGGGACAGGGATACTACGAGCAGTACTTC	TRBJ2-7	TRBV7-6	TRBD1	-
CASTPTGGNSGNTIYF	TGTGCCAGTACCCCAACCGGGGGGAACTCTGGAAACACCATATATTTT	TRBJ1-3	TRBV19	-	-
CASSGEEGVTNEKLFF	TGTGCCAGCAGTGGAGAAGAGGGGGTGACTAATGAAAAACTGTTTTTT	TRBJ1-4	TRBV27	-	-
CASSRTSGSNGGELFF	TGTGCCAGCAGCCGGACTAGCGGGAGTAATGGCGGGGAGCTGTTTTTT	TRBJ2-2	TRBV7-9	TRBD2	few
CASSYRGGAARGSFYNEQFF	TGTGCCAGCAGTTACAGGGGAGGGGCCGCGCGGGGGTCCTTCTACAATGAGCAGTTCTTC	TRBJ2-1	TRBV6-2/TRBV6-3	TRBD2	few
CASSPPSGAEFYGYTF	TGTGCCAGCTCACCTCCAAGCGGGGCTGAATTCTATGGCTACACCTTC	TRBJ1-2	TRBV18	-	-
CASSRGNGDEQYF	TGTGCCAGCAGCCGGGGAAACGGCGATGAGCAGTACTTC	TRBJ2-7	TRBV9	-	-
CASSFGLAGVDNEQFF	TGTGCCAGCAGCTTCGGCCTAGCGGGAGTCGACAATGAGCAGTTCTTC	TRBJ2-1	TRBV11-2	TRBD2	-